This T cell receptor beta chain stems from a study of cytomegalovirus exposure and HLA in healthy donors. For the study at large: Genotyping of 430 or so donors showed that about 83% belonged to the Caucasian-associated ancestry cluster.

The study, taken as a whole, reports: It was likely that a cluster of highly shared sequence variants was a sequencing artifact. Later work associated fewer than 20,000 TCR beta sequences with HLA alleles at 0.05 false discovery rate. Later analysis reportedly placed an Asian-associated ancestry cluster below the roughly 700-donor mean in N-insertions.

It was with 60 Vbeta and 13 Jbeta primers that the PCR ran. Produced via immunoSEQ multiplex PCR; TCRdb's table is partial and in-frame only. The sample has fewer than 120,000 clones, about 80% seen once. About this clone: Its specificity is not known.

Germline CDR1 reads SNHLY; CDR2 reads FYNNEI. The CDR3 has 15 amino acids. The ends were cut back, 8 bases at V and 6 bases at J, with 19 bases in the middle. The gene calls are TRBV2 and TRBJ2-2; no definite D call. The receptor comes from a woman aged 55-69 years in good health and CMV-seropositive. The sample consisted of PBMCs. The CDR3 loop reads CASAVASGRPGELFF. The CDR3 DNA follows: TGTGCCAGCGCGGTCGCTAGTGGTAGACCCGGGGAGCTGTTTTTT. Full variable domain (outside the CDR3, taken from reference TRBV2 and TRBJ2-2): EPEVTQTPSHQVTQMGQEVILRCVPISNHLYFYWYRQILGQKVEFLVSFYNNEISEKSEIFDDQFSVERPDGSNFTLKIRSTKLEDSAMYFCASAVASGRPGELFFGEGSRLTVL.